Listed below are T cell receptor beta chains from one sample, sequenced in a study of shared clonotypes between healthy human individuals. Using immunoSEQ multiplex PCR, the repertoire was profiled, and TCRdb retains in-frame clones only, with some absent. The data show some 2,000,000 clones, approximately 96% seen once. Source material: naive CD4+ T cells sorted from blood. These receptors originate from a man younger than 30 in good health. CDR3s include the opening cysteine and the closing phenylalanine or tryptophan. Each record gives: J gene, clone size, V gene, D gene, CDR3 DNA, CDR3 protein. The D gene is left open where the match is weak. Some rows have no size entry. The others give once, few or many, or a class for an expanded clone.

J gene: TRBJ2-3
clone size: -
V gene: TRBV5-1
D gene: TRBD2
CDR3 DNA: TGCGCCAGCAACGGCGGGGGGGCAGGTGATACGCAGTATTTT
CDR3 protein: CASNGGGAGDTQYF

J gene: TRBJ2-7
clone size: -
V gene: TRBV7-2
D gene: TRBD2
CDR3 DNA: TGTGCCAGCAGCTTAGCTGCTAGCGGGAGTTACGAGCAGTACTTC
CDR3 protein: CASSLAASGSYEQYF

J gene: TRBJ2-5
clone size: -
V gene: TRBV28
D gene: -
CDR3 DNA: TGTGCCAGCACCGCCTCGGGACCACGGGAGACCCAGTACTTC
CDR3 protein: CASTASGPRETQYF

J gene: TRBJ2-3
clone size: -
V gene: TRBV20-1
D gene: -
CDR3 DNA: TGCAGTGCAGTGCTAGTACCAGAGCAGTATTTT
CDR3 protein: CSAVLVPEQYF

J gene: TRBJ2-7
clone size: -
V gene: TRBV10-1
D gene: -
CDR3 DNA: TGCGCCAGCAGTGAGTCGGGGCGGGAAGTGAACTTC
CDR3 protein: CASSESGREVNF

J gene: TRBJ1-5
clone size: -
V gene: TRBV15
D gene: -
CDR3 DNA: TGTGCCACCAGCAGGTCAGGGGAGGTGGGGCAGCCCCAGCATTTT
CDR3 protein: CATSRSGEVGQPQHF

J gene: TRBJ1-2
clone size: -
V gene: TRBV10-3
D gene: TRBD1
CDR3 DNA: TGTGCCATCAGGGGACAGGATTCTAACTATGGCTACACCTTC
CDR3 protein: CAIRGQDSNYGYTF

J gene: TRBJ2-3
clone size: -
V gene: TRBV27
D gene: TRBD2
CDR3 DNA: TGTGCCAGCAGCAACCCCGGGACAAGTGAGCTAGCGGGGGATACGCAGTATTTT
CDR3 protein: CASSNPGTSELAGDTQYF

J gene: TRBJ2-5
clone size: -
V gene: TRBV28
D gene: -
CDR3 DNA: TGTGCCAGCAATCCCTTCGCAGGGATCGAGACCCAGTACTTC
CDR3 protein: CASNPFAGIETQYF

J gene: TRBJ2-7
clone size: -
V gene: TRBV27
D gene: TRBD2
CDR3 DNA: TGTGCCAGCAGGACTAGCGGGGGGTACGAGCAGTACTTC
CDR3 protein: CASRTSGGYEQYF

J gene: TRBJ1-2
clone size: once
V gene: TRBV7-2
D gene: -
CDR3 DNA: TGTGCCAGCAGGTCAAAAGCGTGGACACCTTCCGAGGATGGCTACACCTTC
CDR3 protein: CASRSKAWTPSEDGYTF

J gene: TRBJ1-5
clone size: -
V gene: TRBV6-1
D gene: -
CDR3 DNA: TGTGCCAGCAGTGTGGGTTTGGGCAATCAGCCCCAGCATTTT
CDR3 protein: CASSVGLGNQPQHF

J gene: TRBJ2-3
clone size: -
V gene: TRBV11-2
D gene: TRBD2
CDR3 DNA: TGTGCCAGCAGACCCCGGGGGACTAGCGGGGAAAAAGTCACAGATACGCAGTATTTT
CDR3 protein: CASRPRGTSGEKVTDTQYF

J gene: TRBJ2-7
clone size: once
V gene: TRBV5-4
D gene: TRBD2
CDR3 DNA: TGTGCCAGCAGCCACGGGACTAGCGGATTCTACGAGCAGTACTTC
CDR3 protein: CASSHGTSGFYEQYF

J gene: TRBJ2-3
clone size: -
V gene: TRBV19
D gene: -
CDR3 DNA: TGTGCCAGTAGTATAGGGCAGAGAGGGGATACGCAGTATTTT
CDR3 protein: CASSIGQRGDTQYF

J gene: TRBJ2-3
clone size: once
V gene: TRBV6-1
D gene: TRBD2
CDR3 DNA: TGTGCCAGCGTCCCTAGCGGGAGTTCAGATACGCAGTATTTT
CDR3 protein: CASVPSGSSDTQYF

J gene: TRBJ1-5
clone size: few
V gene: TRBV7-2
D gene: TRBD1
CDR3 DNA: TGTGCCAGCAGCACACAGGGGTCGCAGCCCCAGCATTTT
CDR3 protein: CASSTQGSQPQHF

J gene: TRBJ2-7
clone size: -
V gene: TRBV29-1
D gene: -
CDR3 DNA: TGCAGCGTTCGAGGTCAGAGAACCTACGAGCAGTACTTC
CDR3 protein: CSVRGQRTYEQYF

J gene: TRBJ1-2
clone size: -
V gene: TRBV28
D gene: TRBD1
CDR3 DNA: TGTGCCAGCAGCGGGACAGGGGCGGACTATGGCTACACCTTC
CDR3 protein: CASSGTGADYGYTF

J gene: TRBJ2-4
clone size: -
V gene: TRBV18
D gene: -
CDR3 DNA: TGTGCCAGCTCACCGCTGCAGGGGGCCAAAAACATTCAGTACTTC
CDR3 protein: CASSPLQGAKNIQYF

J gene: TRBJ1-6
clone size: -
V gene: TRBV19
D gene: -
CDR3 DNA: TGTGCCAGTAGTATGGCGGGAAGGGGGAATTCACCCCTCCACTTT
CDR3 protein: CASSMAGRGNSPLHF

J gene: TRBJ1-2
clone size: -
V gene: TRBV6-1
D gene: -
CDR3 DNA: TGTGTGGGGGGAGACCCCGGCTATGGCTACACCTTC
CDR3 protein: CVGGDPGYGYTF